This is a list of T cell receptor beta chains from one sample in a study of shared clonotypes between healthy human individuals. Profiling relied on immunoSEQ multiplex PCR, and the TCRdb table lists in-frame clones only, not all of them. The sample consists of approximately 600,000 clones, around 96% of them appearing once. The sample taken for sequencing was naive CD8+ T cells sorted from blood. The source of these receptors is a woman in her 30s in good health. CDR3s include the opening cysteine and the closing phenylalanine or tryptophan. Each record gives: clone size, V gene, D gene, CDR3 length, J gene, CDR3 protein, CDR3 DNA. The D gene is left open where the match is weak. Where a row states a size, it is once, few, many or the class of an expanded clone; other rows omit it.

NA	TRBV27	TRBD2	17	TRBJ2-7	CASSPQGLAEPTYEQYF	TGTGCCAGCAGTCCCCAGGGACTAGCGGAGCCGACCTACGAGCAGTACTTC
NA	TRBV7-2	TRBD2	13	TRBJ2-7	CASGLAASYEQYF	TGTGCCAGCGGACTAGCGGCTTCCTACGAGCAGTACTTC
NA	TRBV4-2	TRBD2	17	TRBJ2-1	CASSQEVGGGPSDEQFF	TGTGCCAGCAGCCAAGAAGTCGGGGGAGGGCCCAGCGATGAGCAGTTCTTC
NA	TRBV15	NA	17	TRBJ2-3	CATSSGVSVGGADTQYF	TGTGCCACCAGCAGTGGGGTTAGCGTAGGGGGGGCAGATACGCAGTATTTT
NA	TRBV7-9	NA	16	TRBJ2-1	CASSPPGGVQANEQFF	TGTGCCAGCAGCCCCCCGGGCGGAGTCCAGGCTAATGAGCAGTTCTTC
NA	TRBV10-2	NA	15	TRBJ1-3	CASSVDSFSGNTIYF	TGCGCCAGCAGTGTCGACTCTTTCTCTGGAAACACCATATATTTT
NA	TRBV5-8	NA	14	TRBJ2-7	CASRIETEAYEQYF	TGTGCCAGCAGGATCGAGACAGAAGCCTACGAGCAGTACTTC
once	TRBV4-1	NA	16	TRBJ2-2	CASSQDRRGPGGELFF	TGCGCCAGCAGCCAAGATAGACGGGGCCCGGGCGGGGAGCTGTTTTTT
NA	TRBV9	NA	14	TRBJ1-2	CASSVGEGMRGYTF	TGTGCCAGCAGCGTAGGAGAGGGGATGCGGGGCTACACCTTC
NA	TRBV27	TRBD2	14	TRBJ2-7	CASRKRREGNEQYF	TGTGCCAGCAGGAAAAGGCGGGAGGGGAACGAGCAGTACTTC
NA	TRBV9	NA	13	TRBJ2-2	CASSVPPAGELFF	TGTGCCAGCAGCGTACCGCCGGCCGGGGAGCTGTTTTTT
NA	TRBV7-9	NA	16	TRBJ2-5	CASSLVGSRGQETQYF	TGTGCCAGCAGCTTAGTTGGGTCGAGGGGGCAAGAGACCCAGTACTTC
NA	TRBV27	TRBD2	14	TRBJ2-7	CASSFAGARYEQYF	TGTGCCAGCAGTTTTGCGGGAGCTCGGTACGAGCAGTACTTC
NA	TRBV7-9	TRBD1	14	TRBJ2-7	CASSFIGTGHEQYF	TGTGCCAGCAGCTTTATCGGGACAGGACACGAGCAGTACTTC
NA	TRBV2	NA	12	TRBJ1-1	CASSEVANEAFF	TGTGCCAGCAGTGAAGTTGCTAATGAAGCTTTCTTT
NA	TRBV7-6	NA	13	TRBJ1-4	CASSFGEDGESFF	TGTGCCAGCAGCTTTGGTGAGGACGGGGAATCGTTTTTT
NA	TRBV27	NA	19	TRBJ2-7	CASSSRTSVADILSYEQYF	TGTGCCAGCAGTTCCCGGACGTCGGTCGCGGACATTCTCTCCTACGAGCAGTACTTC
NA	TRBV6-1	TRBD1	14	TRBJ2-3	CASIPGTGGYTQYF	TGTGCCAGCATCCCCGGGACAGGGGGATATACGCAGTATTTT
NA	TRBV7-9	NA	12	TRBJ1-2	CASVTGSGGYTF	TGTGCCAGCGTTACAGGGAGTGGTGGCTACACCTTC
NA	TRBV27	NA	14	TRBJ2-7	CASSLYGGSYEQYF	TGTGCCAGCAGTTTATACGGGGGTTCCTACGAGCAGTACTTC
NA	TRBV2	NA	15	TRBJ2-7	CASSEALDFVYEQYF	TGTGCCAGCAGTGAAGCTCTAGACTTCGTCTACGAGCAGTACTTC
NA	TRBV7-9	NA	15	TRBJ2-3	CASSLGTDPADTQYF	TGTGCCAGCAGCTTAGGGACAGACCCCGCTGATACGCAGTATTTT
NA	TRBV27	TRBD2	15	TRBJ2-1	CASSLQSSGYNEQFF	TGTGCCAGCAGTTTACAGTCTAGCGGCTACAATGAGCAGTTCTTC
NA	TRBV28	NA	13	TRBJ2-7	CASSYGQPYEQYF	TGTGCCAGCAGTTACGGACAGCCCTACGAGCAGTACTTC
NA	TRBV28	NA	15	TRBJ1-5	CASRETPMRNQPQHF	TGTGCCAGCAGAGAAACACCCATGAGGAATCAGCCCCAGCATTTT
NA	TRBV7-9	TRBD1	16	TRBJ2-3	CASSSEGQGTTDTQYF	TGTGCCAGCAGCTCCGAGGGACAGGGGACCACAGATACGCAGTATTTT
NA	TRBV15	NA	16	TRBJ1-5	CATSRDEERGYEPQHF	TGTGCCACCAGCAGAGATGAGGAAAGGGGCTACGAACCCCAGCATTTT
NA	TRBV19	NA	11	TRBJ2-7	CASSQGSEQYF	TGTGCCAGTAGTCAAGGCTCCGAGCAGTACTTC
NA	TRBV29-1	TRBD1	14	TRBJ1-2	CSVDSPGTGTGYTF	TGCAGCGTTGACAGTCCCGGGACAGGGACCGGCTACACCTTC
NA	TRBV10-3	NA	11	TRBJ2-1	CAISDRGEQFF	TGTGCCATCAGTGATCGAGGTGAGCAGTTCTTC
NA	TRBV6-1	NA	15	TRBJ2-3	CASRDNPYSTDTQYF	TGTGCCAGCAGGGACAACCCCTATAGCACAGATACGCAGTATTTT
NA	TRBV18	NA	14	TRBJ2-7	CASSPPTDFYEQYF	TGTGCCAGCTCACCCCCGACAGATTTCTACGAGCAGTACTTC
NA	TRBV27	NA	16	TRBJ2-1	CASSLTWAGTYNEQFF	TGTGCCAGCAGTCTCACCTGGGCAGGAACCTACAATGAGCAGTTCTTC
NA	TRBV13	NA	19	TRBJ2-6	CASSSIVGGKVSGANVLTF	TGTGCCAGCAGTTCTATAGTCGGTGGGAAGGTATCTGGGGCCAACGTCCTGACTTTC
NA	TRBV5-1	TRBD2	16	TRBJ2-7	CASSSRQGLAGDEQYF	TGCGCCAGCAGCTCGCGCCAGGGACTAGCGGGAGACGAGCAGTACTTC
NA	TRBV19	NA	15	TRBJ2-2	CASSIDTGYRGELFF	TGTGCCAGTAGTATAGATACAGGATACCGTGGGGAGCTGTTTTTT
NA	TRBV11-2	TRBD2	15	TRBJ2-1	CASSPLAGLYNEQFF	TGTGCCAGCAGCCCCCTAGCGGGGTTATACAATGAGCAGTTCTTC
NA	TRBV18	TRBD2	15	TRBJ2-1	CASSPPREAYNEQFF	TGTGCCAGCTCACCACCGCGGGAGGCCTACAATGAGCAGTTCTTC
NA	TRBV5-1	TRBD1	16	TRBJ1-2	CASSWEGQGPNYGYTF	TGCGCCAGCAGCTGGGAGGGACAGGGACCTAACTATGGCTACACCTTC
NA	TRBV2	TRBD1	12	TRBJ1-1	CASRHRGTEAFF	TGTGCCAGCAGGCACAGGGGTACTGAAGCTTTCTTT
NA	TRBV5-6	NA	14	TRBJ2-7	CASSLAMSSYEQYF	TGTGCCAGCAGCTTGGCTATGAGCTCCTACGAGCAGTACTTC
NA	TRBV27	TRBD2	18	TRBJ2-1	CASSLSPPGREGYNEQFF	TGTGCCAGCAGTTTATCCCCTCCTGGGCGGGAGGGGTACAATGAGCAGTTCTTC
NA	TRBV28	TRBD1	16	TRBJ1-1	CASRPATGSGNTEAFF	TGTGCCAGCAGGCCAGCGACAGGGTCCGGGAACACTGAAGCTTTCTTT
once	TRBV28	NA	15	TRBJ1-5	CASRSPWTANQPQHF	TGTGCCAGCAGGTCACCTTGGACAGCGAATCAGCCCCAGCATTTT
NA	TRBV11-2	TRBD2	13	TRBJ2-7	CASSFAGVHEQYF	TGTGCCAGCAGCTTCGCGGGAGTTCACGAGCAGTACTTC
NA	TRBV5-6	TRBD2	19	TRBJ2-3	CASSLELAGVGFGTDTQYF	TGTGCCAGCAGCCTGGAACTAGCGGGAGTAGGTTTTGGGACAGATACGCAGTATTTT
NA	TRBV19	NA	17	TRBJ2-7	CASSIRESGRESYEQYF	TGTGCCAGTAGTATTCGGGAGTCCGGCAGGGAATCCTACGAGCAGTACTTC
NA	TRBV6-5	NA	13	TRBJ2-7	CASSSTSLYEQYF	TGTGCCAGCAGTTCGACCAGCCTTTACGAGCAGTACTTC
NA	TRBV5-1	NA	15	TRBJ2-5	CASSPLPQVGETQYF	TGCGCCAGCAGCCCGTTACCCCAGGTAGGGGAGACCCAGTACTTC
NA	TRBV14	NA	13	TRBJ1-1	CASSHLMNTEAFF	TGTGCCAGCAGCCACCTGATGAACACTGAAGCTTTCTTT
NA	TRBV27	NA	13	TRBJ1-5	CASSLGRNQPQHF	TGTGCCAGCAGTTTGGGACGCAATCAGCCCCAGCATTTT
NA	TRBV7-9	TRBD2	15	TRBJ2-7	CASSPGLAGAYEQYF	TGTGCCAGCAGCCCTGGACTAGCGGGGGCCTACGAGCAGTACTTC
NA	TRBV7-9	TRBD1	18	TRBJ1-2	CASSPDGTAGGGLYGYTF	TGTGCCAGCAGCCCCGACGGGACAGCGGGCGGGGGGCTCTATGGCTACACCTTC
NA	TRBV19	NA	13	TRBJ2-7	CASADPQSYEQYF	TGTGCCAGCGCGGACCCTCAGTCCTACGAGCAGTACTTC
once	TRBV5-4	NA	14	TRBJ1-3	CASSGGSSGNTIYF	TGTGCCAGCAGCGGAGGGAGCTCTGGAAACACCATATATTTT
NA	TRBV5-5	NA	15	TRBJ2-7	CASNGRDGLSYEQYF	TGTGCCAGCAACGGGAGAGACGGACTTTCCTACGAGCAGTACTTC
NA	TRBV4-1	TRBD2	16	TRBJ2-7	CASSHPIAGGAYEQYF	TGCGCCAGCAGCCACCCAATAGCGGGAGGGGCCTACGAGCAGTACTTC